Described below is a single T cell receptor beta chain sequence and its context. The data are from a study of T cells after yellow fever vaccination. Germline V CDR1 and CDR2: DFQATT, SNEGSKA (reference sequence). Trimming shortened V by 6 bases and J by 2 bases, and 9 bases separated the two germline ends. The CDR3 runs 12 residues. One entry per CDR3 protein results from TCRdb running MiXCR on the 5' RACE reads. The data contain hundreds of thousands of distinct CDR3 sequences, around 12% of them singletons. V gene TRBV20-1 combines with J gene TRBJ2-3; D unclear. The receptor comes from a young man who received the YFV17D yellow fever vaccine. The source material was PBMCs, sampled on the day of the yellow fever booster vaccination. Here the CDR3 DNA reads TGCAGTGCCCCGTCGAACACAGATACGCAGTATTTT. It encodes CSAPSNTDTQYF.